The 18 T cell receptor beta chains presented below share a single source sample, sequenced in a study of blood T cell repertoires in COVID-19. Assay used: immunoSEQ multiplex PCR; TCRdb lists only in-frame clones, some missing. The sample holds a few hundred thousand clones, 70% to 90% seen once. The sample taken for sequencing was PBMCs or T cells enriched from blood (not recorded which). Receptors originate from a woman aged 40 to 55 with acute COVID-19.

This clone has more than one count but fewer than ten. J is TRBJ1-3 and V is TRBV28; possibly TRBD1 for D (5 bases). This CDR3 comprises 12 residues. V lost 3 bases and J lost 16, with 16 bases in between. CDR1 MDHEN and CDR2 SYDVKM come from the germline V gene. CDR3 DNA sequence: TGTGCCAGCAGTTTTAGGGGTCTTTTTAAGTATTTT. Translated: CASSFRGLFKYF. The full variable domain, its missing parts supplied by reference TRBV28 and TRBJ1-3, is DVKVTQSSRYLVKRTGEKVFLECVQDMDHENMFWYRQDPGLGLRLIYFSYDVKMKEKGDIPEGYSVSREKKERFSLILESASTNQTSMYLCASSFRGLFKYFGEGSWLTVV.

The J gene is TRBJ1-2, the V gene TRBV6-5; 7 positions agree with TRBD1. The CDR3 extends over 13 amino acids. V trimming: 5 bases; J trimming: 6 bases; junction bases outside the gene matches: 6. Germline V gene data show CDR1 as MNHEY and CDR2 as SVGAGI. CDR3 protein: CASSREGADGYTF. The CDR3 DNA reads as TGTGCCAGCAGTAGAGAGGGGGCGGATGGCTACACCTTC.

The rearrangement uses TRBV9 and TRBJ2-7; 10 nucleotides line up with TRBD1. The CDR3 has 14 residues. Germline V gives CDR1 SGDLS, CDR2 YYNGEE. Unmatched junction bases numbered 5, after V lost 2 bases and J lost 6 bases. CDR3 sequence (DNA): TGTGCCAGCAGCGTCTGGGACAGGGGTGGCGAGCAGTACTTC. The encoded protein is CASSVWDRGGEQYF.

This chain connects TRBV7-6 to TRBJ1-1, with D unclear. The CDR3 runs to 16 residues. V lost 0 bases to trimming and J lost 4 bases, with 15 bases between them. Looked up from germline, CDR1 is SGHVS and CDR2 is FNYEAQ. CDR3 protein: CASSLAVGRLSTEAFF. The CDR3 nucleotides read TGTGCCAGCAGCTTAGCTGTTGGGAGACTATCCACTGAAGCTTTCTTT.

The chain combines TRBV5-1 with TRBJ1-4; D remains unclear. The CDR3 runs 15 residues. Looked up from germline, CDR1 is SGHRS and CDR2 is YFSETQ. Between the trimmed V and J ends, which lost 4 bases and 6 bases, there was a span of 16 bases. CDR3 sequence reads: CASSVGLTKDEKLFF. The CDR3 nucleotides read TGCGCCAGCAGCGTAGGACTCACAAAGGATGAAAAACTGTTTTTT.

This chain links TRBV28 with TRBJ2-7; TRBD1 matches at 7 bases. This CDR3 has 15 amino acids. Germline CDR1 reads MDHEN; CDR2 reads SYDVKM. Germline trimming cut 7 bases from V and 0 bases from J; bases unmatched to any gene: 9. The CDR3 DNA sequence: TGTGCCAGCACCGAGGGACAGACTAACTCCTACGAGCAGTACTTC. Translating gives CASTEGQTNSYEQYF.

This clone has just one count. The sample contains more than one DNA sequence encoding this CDR3. The chain links TRBV19 to TRBJ1-4, with 10 nucleotides matching TRBD1. Germline V gene lookup returns CDR1 LNHDA and CDR2 SQIVND (reference sequence). With 5 bases clipped from V and 8 bases from J, the junction kept 5 bases outside the gene matches. The CDR3 contains 14 residues. The CDR3 loop reads CASSPGQGNEKLFF. In DNA, the CDR3 is TGTGCCAGTAGTCCGGGACAGGGGAACGAAAAACTGTTTTTT.

The chain joins TRBV29-1 to TRBJ2-5; 7 nucleotides align to TRBD2. The V gene end was trimmed by 8 bases and the J gene end by 5 bases; junction bases not matched to a gene: 5. The CDR3 consists of 11 residues. Looked up from germline, CDR1 is SQVTM and CDR2 is ANQGSEA. CDR3 in DNA: TGCAGCACTCCCGGGGGGGAGACCCAGTACTTC. Protein sequence: CSTPGGETQYF.

This clone was seen more than once but under ten times. The rearrangement uses TRBV3-1 (or the pseudogene TRBV3-2) and TRBJ1-2, with TRBD1 matching over 11 bases. Losses at the gene ends were 8 bases for V and 4 bases for J; bases not matched to a gene: 6. There are 14 residues in the CDR3. From germline, CDR1 is LGHDT and CDR2 YNNKEL (reference sequence). CDR3 region: CASGTGTGGYGYTF. CDR3 sequence (DNA): TGTGCCAGCGGGACCGGGACAGGGGGCTATGGCTACACCTTC.

The rearrangement links TRBV3-1 (or the pseudogene TRBV3-2) to TRBJ1-1, with 7 bases aligning to TRBD1. Germline assignment: CDR1 LGHDT and CDR2 YNNKEL (reference sequence). The length of the CDR3 is 13 residues. V shed 1 base, J shed 10 bases, and the junction held 6 bases outside the gene matches. The CDR3 bases are TGTGCCAGCAGCCAAGTCCGACAGGGAAGAGCTTTCTTT. The encoded protein is CASSQVRQGRAFF.

On this clone: This CDR3 is also generated by other DNA sequences in the sample. The V gene is TRBV28, the J gene TRBJ2-7, with 10 bases fitting TRBD1. The CDR3 is 14 amino acids. V trimming: 6 bases; J trimming: 4 bases; junction bases outside the gene matches: 6. CDR1 is MDHEN, CDR2 SYDVKM, per germline. CDR3 in DNA: TGTGCCAGCAGCCTTGGACAGGGGGGATACGAGCAGTACTTC. Translated: CASSLGQGGYEQYF.

The gene calls are TRBV28 and TRBJ2-7; no reliable D call. Trimming left V 3 bases short and J 2 bases short, with 8 bases between. Germline values: CDR1 MDHEN, CDR2 SYDVKM. The CDR3 sequence is 13 residues long. The CDR3 DNA reads as TGTGCCAGCAGTTTTCAGAAAGCCTACGAGCAGTACTTC. Amino acid sequence: CASSFQKAYEQYF.

The rearrangement links TRBV7-3 to TRBJ2-1, with 14 bases matching TRBD2. The CDR3 is 17 amino acids. The V segment lost 2 bases and the J segment 6 bases; nucleotides outside the gene matches: 6. Looked up from germline, CDR1 is SGHTA and CDR2 is FQGTGA. CDR3 coding DNA: TGTGCCAGCAGCTTATTTACCGGGACTAGCGGGGGCAATGAGCAGTTCTTC. Translation: CASSLFTGTSGGNEQFF.

The genes are TRBV7-2 and TRBJ1-4; tentatively, D is TRBD1 (6 bases). V was cut by 5 bases and J by 12 bases, with 22 bases left in between. CDR1 SGHTA and CDR2 FQGNSA come from the germline V gene. This CDR3 contains 15 residues. CDR3 residues: CASSGGLGIGGQLFF. The CDR3 coding sequence is TGTGCCAGCAGCGGGGGATTGGGCATAGGGGGTCAACTGTTTTTT.

In its sample, this clone was seen many times. The J gene is TRBJ1-4, the V gene TRBV5-1; D is ambiguous. The CDR3 is made up of 13 amino acids. The V end lost 2 bases, the J end lost 7 bases, and 9 bases lay between the germline ends. Germline loops: CDR1 SGHRS, CDR2 YFSETQ. CDR3: CASSLIGIEKLFF. As DNA, the CDR3 is TGCGCCAGCAGCTTAATCGGGATTGAAAAACTGTTTTTT.

This rearrangement joins TRBV6-5 to TRBJ1-1; TRBD1 might be the D (5 bases). Germline values: CDR1 MNHEY, CDR2 SVGAGI. Trimming left V 2 bases short and J 0 bases short, with 10 bases between. The CDR3 contains 15 residues. The CDR3 loop is CASSYGSGLNTEAFF. In nucleotides, the CDR3 is TGTGCCAGCAGTTACGGGTCAGGGTTGAACACTGAAGCTTTCTTT.

The chain uses TRBV21-1 and TRBJ1-3; TRBD1 is the table's D call, not checked against the DNA. TRBV21-1 has pseudogene status. The CDR3 loop spans 20 amino acids. This chain's CDR3 is CASSKTRTGNKRRSGNTIYF. For the CDR3, the DNA is TGTGCCAGCAGCAAGACCCGGACAGGGAACAAAAGGAGATCTGGAAACACCATATATTTT.

This sequence joins TRBV9 and TRBJ2-5; 8 bases are a match to TRBD1. CDR1 and CDR2 from the germline V gene are SGDLS and YYNGEE. This CDR3 is 13 amino acids long. J lost 3 bases, V lost 3 bases, and 1 base had no gene match. CDR3 residues: CASSGQGKETQYF. The CDR3 region has the DNA TGTGCCAGCAGCGGACAGGGGAAAGAGACCCAGTACTTC.